These 27 T cell receptor beta chains share one sample of origin, sequenced in a study of T cell responses to AZD1222 COVID-19 vaccine. Only in-frame clones appear in the TCRdb table, and some are missing; sequencing was by immunoSEQ multiplex PCR. The sample records 200,000 or so clones, 75% to 90% being singletons. The sequenced sample was peripheral blood, obtained on day 0 of AZD1222 vaccination. All receptors come from an adult in good health.

This clone was seen a single time. This chain uses TRBV2 with TRBJ2-6; no reliable D call. The germline V gene encodes CDR1 SNHLY and CDR2 FYNNEI. V gave up 7 bases and J gave up 0 bases, with 13 bases separating them. There are 16 residues in the CDR3. The CDR3 is CASTRQRGSGANVLTF. As DNA, the CDR3 is TGTGCCAGCACCCGTCAGAGAGGCTCTGGGGCCAACGTCCTGACTTTC. Together with reference TRBV2 and TRBJ2-6, the CDR3 gives the full variable domain: EPEVTQTPSHQVTQMGQEVILRCVPISNHLYFYWYRQILGQKVEFLVSFYNNEISEKSEIFDDQFSVERPDGSNFTLKIRSTKLEDSAMYFCASTRQRGSGANVLTFGAGSRLTVL.

The chain employs TRBV28 and TRBJ2-2; D is unclear. This CDR3 is built from 15 residues. Looked up from germline, CDR1 is MDHEN and CDR2 is SYDVKM. Trimming took 2 bases from V and 7 from J, leaving 14 bases between them. Here the CDR3 reads CASSLIFPGGGELFF. The DNA for the CDR3 is TGTGCCAGCAGTTTAATTTTCCCGGGTGGCGGGGAGCTGTTTTTT.

The chain combines TRBV15 with TRBJ2-7; 7 bases agree with TRBD2. CDR1 LNHNV and CDR2 YYDKDF come from the germline V gene (reference sequence). The CDR3 has 12 amino acids. Germline trimming cut 8 bases from V and 3 bases from J; bases unmatched to any gene: 4. The CDR3 DNA is TGTGCCACCGGGAGGGTGGGCTACGAGCAGTACTTC. It specifies CATGRVGYEQYF.

This clone was seen just once. The rearrangement links TRBV30 to TRBJ1-6, with D hard to call. CDR1 and CDR2 from the germline V gene are GTSNPN and SVGIG (reference sequence). This CDR3 is 12 amino acids long. V lost 3 bases to trimming and J lost 5 bases, with 5 bases between them. The CDR3 region is CAWSRDNSPLHF. CDR3 in DNA: TGTGCCTGGAGCCGGGATAATTCACCCCTCCACTTT.

The chain couples TRBV6-1 to TRBJ1-5; D gene ambiguous. This CDR3 region has 16 residues. Germline CDR1 MNHNS, CDR2 SASEGT. With 3 bases removed from V and 0 bases from J, the gap between germline ends came to 12 bases. CDR3 sequence (DNA): TGTGCCAGCAGTGAGATCAGTCTCGCTAGCAATCAGCCCCAGCATTTT. Protein: CASSEISLASNQPQHF.

V is TRBV7-9 and J is TRBJ2-1; D is ambiguous. Trimming took 5 bases from V and 12 from J, leaving 11 bases between them. CDR1 is SEHNR and CDR2 is FQNEAQ in the germline V gene (reference sequence). The CDR3 runs to 11 residues. The CDR3 coding sequence is TGTGCCAGCAGCCCCCTGGACGTGCAGTTCTTC. This gives the protein CASSPLDVQFF.

This rearrangement joins TRBV28 to TRBJ1-5; D gene unclear. V shed 3 bases and J shed 7 bases, with 7 bases lying between them. The CDR3 spans 12 residues. Germline V gene lookup returns CDR1 MDHEN and CDR2 SYDVKM. Written as DNA, the CDR3 is TGTGCCAGCAGTTTGAATCGACAGCCCCAGCATTTT. It yields the protein CASSLNRQPQHF. The variable domain in full, completed from reference TRBV28 and TRBJ1-5, reads DVKVTQSSRYLVKRTGEKVFLECVQDMDHENMFWYRQDPGLGLRLIYFSYDVKMKEKGDIPEGYSVSREKKERFSLILESASTNQTSMYLCASSLNRQPQHFGDGTRLSIL.

The J gene is TRBJ1-2, the V gene TRBV7-9, with 7 positions matching TRBD1. The V gene end was trimmed by 5 bases and the J gene end by 4 bases; junction bases not matched to a gene: 4. Looked up from germline, CDR1 is SEHNR and CDR2 is FQNEAQ (reference sequence). The length of the CDR3 is 13 residues. The CDR3 here is CASSRDSTYGYTF. The CDR3 DNA is TGTGCCAGCAGCCGGGACAGTACCTATGGCTACACCTTC.

In its sample, this clone was seen once. The chain recombines TRBV19 with TRBJ1-3; D gene uncertain. Germline V gives CDR1 LNHDA, CDR2 SQIVND (reference sequence). The V end was cut by 4 bases, the J end by 1 base, with 5 bases between. The CDR3 contains 13 residues. Here the CDR3 reads CASSKRSGNTIYF. The CDR3 DNA sequence: TGTGCCAGTAGTAAGCGGTCTGGAAACACCATATATTTT.

This sequence joins TRBV20-1 and TRBJ2-3; the D is unclear. This CDR3 region has 11 residues. The V end was cut by 3 bases, the J end by 12 bases, with 13 bases between. Germline CDR1 DFQATT, CDR2 SNEGSKA (reference sequence). This CDR3 reads CSARELLAQYF. CDR3 bases: TGCAGTGCTAGGGAGCTCCTCGCTCAGTATTTT.

This clone was seen only once. The V call is TRBV7-9, the J call TRBJ2-2; no definite D call. Germline CDR1 and CDR2: SEHNR and FQNEAQ (reference sequence). Trimming shortened V by 3 bases and J by 8 bases, and 10 bases separated the two germline ends. The CDR3 has 13 residues. The DNA for the CDR3 is TGTGCCAGCAGCTTCGGACGGCAGGGGGAGCTGTTTTTT. It is translated as CASSFGRQGELFF.

This rearrangement joins TRBV10-3 to TRBJ2-3; D is ambiguous. Per germline, CDR1 ENHRY and CDR2 SYGVKD. This CDR3 contains 14 residues. V was pared by 3 bases and J by 6 bases, with 13 bases between. CDR3 residues: CAISEQGSVDTQYF. The DNA for the CDR3 is TGTGCCATCAGTGAACAAGGGTCTGTGGATACGCAGTATTTT.

The chain employs TRBV24-1 and TRBJ2-7, with 9 nucleotides matching TRBD1. The CDR3 contains 17 residues. The V gene's germline CDR1 is KGHDR and CDR2 SFDVKD. With V trimmed by 3 bases and J by 3 bases, 11 bases remained unmatched. CDR3 loop: CATSDRSPGQGVYEQYF. CDR3 DNA: TGTGCCACCAGTGATCGAAGTCCGGGACAGGGTGTCTACGAGCAGTACTTC.

This clone was counted at least ten times. The gene calls are TRBV5-1 and TRBJ2-7; 12 bases map to TRBD2. V trimming: 4 bases; J trimming: 4 bases; junction bases outside the gene matches: 3. Germline V gene sequence: CDR1 SGHRS, CDR2 YFSETQ. The CDR3 is made up of 14 amino acids. Written as DNA, the CDR3 is TGCGCCAGCAGCCGAGGACTAGCGGGATACGAGCAGTACTTC. The encoded protein is CASSRGLAGYEQYF.

This clone was seen once. This chain links TRBV7-2 with TRBJ2-5; D gene unclear. Deletions cut 1 base from V and 4 bases from J, with 7 bases between. The CDR3 runs to 13 residues. Germline-derived CDR1 and CDR2 are SGHTA and FQGNSA. For the CDR3, the DNA is TGTGCCAGCAGCTTAGAGGGCCTAGAGACCCAGTACTTC. It codes for CASSLEGLETQYF.

This clone was recorded only once. The rearrangement uses TRBV21-1 and TRBJ2-1; TRBD2 reflects the table's D call only, with no check against the DNA. TRBV21-1 is noted as a pseudogene. CDR3 length: 17 amino acids. DNA for the CDR3: TGTGCCAGCAGCAAAGTTGAGGGCGGGAGCTCCTACAATGAGCAGTTCTTC. Its protein is CASSKVEGGSSYNEQFF.

The chain is built from TRBV10-3 and TRBJ1-2; D is uncertain. Deletions cut 0 bases from V and 1 base from J, with 3 bases between. The CDR3 consists of 13 residues. Germline lookup yields CDR1 ENHRY and CDR2 SYGVKD. The CDR3 loop is CAISESNNYGYTF. The CDR3 DNA is TGTGCCATCAGTGAGTCGAATAACTATGGCTACACCTTC.

The V and J genes are TRBV19 and TRBJ2-7; D ambiguous. CDR3 length: 13 residues. Looked up from germline, CDR1 is LNHDA and CDR2 is SQIVND (reference sequence). With 6 bases removed from V and 1 base from J, the gap between germline ends came to 10 bases. CDR3 sequence reads: CASSLDNSYEQYF. The CDR3 nucleotides are TGTGCCAGTAGCCTCGACAATTCCTACGAGCAGTACTTC.

The rearrangement joins TRBV6-5 to TRBJ2-2; D may correspond to TRBD1 or TRBD2 (5 bases each). V was pared by 5 bases and J by 8 bases, with 18 bases between. This CDR3 spans 15 amino acids. Germline lookup yields CDR1 MNHEY and CDR2 SVGAGI. CDR3 DNA sequence: TGTGCCAGCAGTCCTCCTGGTGGGGCGGGTGGGGAGCTGTTTTTT. Encoded protein: CASSPPGGAGGELFF.

The V gene is TRBV28, the J gene TRBJ1-2; possible D gene TRBD1, 5 bases. The CDR3 loop spans 13 amino acids. CDR1 MDHEN and CDR2 SYDVKM come from the germline V gene. V gave up 6 bases and J gave up 5 bases, with 13 bases separating them. The DNA of the CDR3 is TGTGCCAGCAGATACGACAGTTTTTATGGCTACACCTTC. Protein sequence: CASRYDSFYGYTF.

This clone appeared a single time. The rearrangement links TRBV11-2 to TRBJ2-1, with 11 bases aligning to TRBD2. This CDR3 region has 15 residues. Trimming took 6 bases from V and 5 from J; bases not matched to a gene: 6. Germline CDR1 SGHAT, CDR2 FQNNGV. The chain's CDR3 is CASSNPGLADNEQFF. The CDR3 DNA is TGTGCCAGCAGTAACCCGGGACTAGCGGACAATGAGCAGTTCTTC. The full variable domain, with the rest looked up from reference TRBV11-2 and TRBJ2-1, is EAGVAQSPRYKIIEKRQSVAFWCNPISGHATLYWYQQILGQGPKLLIQFQNNGVVDDSQLPKDRFSAERLKGVDSTLKIQPAKLEDSAVYLCASSNPGLADNEQFFGPGTRLTVL.

The CDR3 here is CASSLVQGSGANVLTF. Written as DNA, the CDR3 is TGCGCCAGCAGCTTGGTACAAGGGTCTGGGGCCAACGTCCTGACTTTC. The chain combines TRBV5-1 with TRBJ2-6; D unclear. V shed 0 bases and J shed 1 base, with 8 bases lying between them. The CDR3 length is 16 residues. Germline V gives CDR1 SGHRS, CDR2 YFSETQ.

V and J are TRBV11-2 and TRBJ2-7; TRBD1 is a possible D gene (6 bases). V was shortened by 4 bases and J by 4 bases, with 26 bases between the two germline ends. Looked up from germline, CDR1 is SGHAT and CDR2 is FQNNGV. This CDR3 region has 18 residues. The CDR3 loop is CASSSLKSTGNLGYEQYF. CDR3 sequence (DNA): TGTGCCAGCAGCTCGCTAAAATCTACAGGGAACCTTGGGTACGAGCAGTACTTC.

The chain carries TRBV7-2 and TRBJ2-7; D is ambiguous. Germline V lookup: CDR1 SGHTA, CDR2 FQGNSA. This CDR3 spans 14 amino acids. Trimming cost V 1 base and J 0 bases, with 7 bases left between them. CDR3 sequence reads: CASSLGRDSYEQYF. The CDR3 region has the DNA TGTGCCAGCAGCTTAGGTAGGGACTCCTACGAGCAGTACTTC.

The chain has TRBV5-5 and TRBJ1-5, with a possible D match to TRBD1 (6 bases). The CDR3 extends over 15 amino acids. CDR1 and CDR2 (germline): SGHKS, YYEKEE (reference sequence). V shed 0 bases and J shed 9 bases, with 16 bases lying between them. The DNA of the CDR3 is TGTGCCAGCAGCTTGGGGTTAGGGGGGCAGGGGCCCCAGCATTTT. As protein: CASSLGLGGQGPQHF. The full variable domain, with the rest looked up from reference TRBV5-5 and TRBJ1-5, is DAGVTQSPTHLIKTRGQQVTLRCSPISGHKSVSWYQQVLGQGPQFIFQYYEKEERGRGNFPDRFSARQFPNYSSELNVNALLLGDSALYLCASSLGLGGQGPQHFGDGTRLSIL.

This chain links TRBV11-2 with TRBJ1-1; 7 bases fit TRBD1. Looked up from germline, CDR1 is SGHAT and CDR2 is FQNNGV. The length of the CDR3 is 16 residues. V dropped 1 base and J dropped 0; count of bases not matched to a gene: 5. The CDR3 loop is CASSLGDSLLNTEAFF. The CDR3 DNA reads TGTGCCAGCAGCTTAGGGGACAGCCTCCTGAACACTGAAGCTTTCTTT.

The chain couples TRBV18 to TRBJ1-4; D is possibly TRBD1 (5 bases). V dropped 1 base and J dropped 0 bases, with 9 bases sitting between them. The CDR3 is made up of 16 amino acids. Germline lookup yields CDR1 KGHSH and CDR2 LQKENI. The CDR3 region has the DNA TGTGCCAGCTCACCACTCTCGGGGGCAACTAATGAAAAACTGTTTTTT. Its translation is CASSPLSGATNEKLFF.